This T cell receptor beta chain was recovered during a study of blood T cell repertoires in COVID-19. Background on the study: Acute-phase and convalescent COVID-19 samples originated in the United States, Italy and Spain. Nucleic acid was either cDNA or gDNA, and it came from T cells, B-cell-depleted T cells, or PBMCs.

The authors' processing: Cell counts per sample came from amplifying reference gene primers. Libraries were prepared by immunoSEQ multiplex PCR; TCRdb keeps only in-frame clonotypes and omits some of them. That table gives V, J and clone size, and the DNA gave D and trimming. The table lists 40,000 or so clones, 85% of them singletons. V lost 0 bases and J 12 bases, leaving 15 bases between the germline ends. Germline V lookup: CDR1 MNHEY, CDR2 SVGEGT. This CDR3 contains 14 residues. This TCR came from a man between 45 and 60 years old with active COVID-19. This chain joins TRBV6-2 or TRBV6-3 and TRBJ2-1, with D perhaps TRBD2 (5 bases). Sequenced material: peripheral blood. The DNA for the CDR3 is TGTGCCAGCAGTTACTCGGACTCCCTCCCCCCGCAGTTCTTC. Protein: CASSYSDSLPPQFF.